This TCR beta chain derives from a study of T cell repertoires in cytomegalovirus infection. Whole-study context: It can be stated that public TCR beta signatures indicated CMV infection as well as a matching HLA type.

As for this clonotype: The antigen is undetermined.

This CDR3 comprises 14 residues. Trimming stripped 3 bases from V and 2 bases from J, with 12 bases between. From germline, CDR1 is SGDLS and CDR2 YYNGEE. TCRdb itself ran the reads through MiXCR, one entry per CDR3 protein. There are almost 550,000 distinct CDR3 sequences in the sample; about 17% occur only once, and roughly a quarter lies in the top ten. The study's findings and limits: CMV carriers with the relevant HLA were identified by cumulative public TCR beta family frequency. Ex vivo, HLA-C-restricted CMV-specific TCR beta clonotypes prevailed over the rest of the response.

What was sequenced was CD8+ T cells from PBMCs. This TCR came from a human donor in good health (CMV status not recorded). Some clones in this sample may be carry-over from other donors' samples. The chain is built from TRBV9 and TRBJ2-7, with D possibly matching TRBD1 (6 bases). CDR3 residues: CASSGEQGPYEQYF. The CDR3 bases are TGTGCCAGCAGCGGAGAACAGGGACCCTACGAGCAGTACTTC.